Listed here are 23 T cell receptor beta chains from one sample, sequenced in a study of shared clonotypes between healthy human individuals (dated by TCRdb to 2018 to 2021). The library was produced with the immunoSEQ multiplex PCR assay. Drawn from immuneACCESS, this table holds only the in-frame rearrangements with V and J called that TCRdb kept. Clones are partly lost; checked studies trace under half to an unresolved V gene and leave the rest unexplained. Present in this sample are roughly 700,000 clones, about 92% of which were seen just once. 34% of the sample is in the top ten clones. Input material: memory CD8+ T cells from PBMCs. This specimen's cell subset or site label, per the study, means: CD45RO+ cells pooled with CCR7-negative TemRA cells. The receptors derive from a man aged 18 to 30 in good health. Some clones in this sample may be carry-over from other donors' samples.

The chain couples TRBV5-8 to TRBJ2-7, with D tentatively TRBD1 (6 bases). In germline, CDR1 is SGHTS, CDR2 YDEGEE. The ends were cut back, 3 bases at V and 3 bases at J, with 16 bases in the middle. The CDR3 extends over 15 amino acids. CDR3 in DNA: TGTGCCAGCAGCTCCGGGCCGACAGGCTTCTACGAGCAGTACTTC. Protein: CASSSGPTGFYEQYF.

CDR3 in amino acids: CASSKVIEGTPYGYTF. In DNA, the CDR3 is TGTGCCAGCAGCAAAGTGATAGAGGGAACCCCCTATGGCTACACCTTC. The chain recombines TRBV21-1 with TRBJ1-2. TRBV21-1 is recorded as a pseudogene. CDR3 length equals 16 residues.

The chain has TRBV19 and TRBJ1-1, with D unclear. Between the trimmed V and J ends, which lost 3 bases and 0 bases, there was a span of 11 bases. Germline V lookup: CDR1 LNHDA, CDR2 SQIVND (reference sequence). The CDR3 covers 15 residues. CDR3 DNA sequence: TGTGCCAGTAGTATCGTCCCAGGACTGAACACTGAAGCTTTCTTT. It yields the protein CASSIVPGLNTEAFF.

Comment on this clone: The same CDR3 can be traced to other DNA sequences in this sample. J is TRBJ2-7 and V is TRBV28; D call uncertain. This CDR3 contains 11 residues. The germline CDR1 and CDR2 sequences are MDHEN and SYDVKM. The germline V and J ends were trimmed by 5 bases and 2 bases, with 4 bases remaining between them. Here the CDR3 DNA reads TGTGCCAGCAGTCTAGCCTACGAGCAGTACTTC. Amino acids: CASSLAYEQYF.

This sequence joins TRBV28 and TRBJ1-1; no clear D. Trimming shortened V by 4 bases and J by 4 bases, and 13 bases separated the two germline ends. The CDR3 consists of 14 residues. Germline V gene sequence: CDR1 MDHEN, CDR2 SYDVKM. The CDR3 sequence is CASSSPVLGTEAFF. The CDR3 nucleotides are TGTGCCAGCAGTTCCCCGGTCCTGGGCACTGAAGCTTTCTTT.

The rearrangement joins TRBV7-9 to TRBJ1-2; D unclear. This CDR3 is built from 14 residues. The germline CDR1 and CDR2 sequences are SEHNR and FQNEAQ (reference sequence). V lost 3 bases and J lost 4, with 12 bases in between. In DNA form, the CDR3 reads TGTGCCAGCAGCTTTGAGGGAGAGGTCTATGGCTACACCTTC. Amino acids: CASSFEGEVYGYTF.

The chain joins TRBV28 to TRBJ2-1; TRBD2 matches at 10 bases. The CDR3 length is 16 residues. Germline V CDR1 and CDR2: MDHEN, SYDVKM. The V and J ends lost 1 base and 5 bases, in that order; junction bases with no gene match: 5. In nucleotides, the CDR3 is TGTGCCAGCAGTTTATATAGGACTAGCGGAAACAATGAGCAGTTCTTC. Amino acid sequence: CASSLYRTSGNNEQFF.

This clone was observed once. This chain's CDR3 is CASFGTSGSGGELFF. The DNA of the CDR3 is TGTGCCAGTTTCGGGACTAGCGGGAGTGGCGGGGAGCTGTTTTTT. The genes are TRBV6-5 and TRBJ2-2; 14 positions match TRBD2. Germline lookup yields CDR1 MNHEY and CDR2 SVGAGI. V was clipped by 9 bases and J by 7 bases; unmatched bases: 7. The CDR3 loop spans 15 amino acids.

The V call is TRBV28, the J call TRBJ1-1; D perhaps matches TRBD1 (5 bases). Germline CDR1 is MDHEN and CDR2 is SYDVKM. V lost 1 base, J lost 4 bases, and 13 bases lay in between. The CDR3 runs 15 residues. CDR3 residues: CASSLLFAGRTEAFF. The CDR3 DNA reads TGTGCCAGCAGTTTATTGTTTGCGGGGCGCACTGAAGCTTTCTTT.

The chain employs TRBV19 and TRBJ1-1; no clear D. Per the germline V gene, CDR1 is LNHDA and CDR2 is SQIVND (reference sequence). V lost 10 bases to trimming and J lost 7 bases, with 13 bases between them. This CDR3 spans 11 amino acids. The chain's CDR3 is CAIYLRGEAFF. The CDR3 nucleotides are TGTGCCATATACTTACGGGGTGAAGCTTTCTTT.

In its sample, this clone was seen once. The V gene is TRBV13, the J gene TRBJ1-1, with D unresolved. The germline V gene has CDR1 PRHDT and CDR2 FYEKMQ (reference sequence). The V end lost 7 bases, the J end lost 7 bases, and 22 bases lay between the germline ends. The CDR3 sequence is 15 residues long. The CDR3 nucleotides are TGTGCCAGCAATATCGGTAGCGATCGGGATTTTGAAGCTTTCTTT. This translates into CASNIGSDRDFEAFF.

The V call is TRBV10-3, the J call TRBJ2-1, with D unresolved. V gave up 6 bases and J gave up 0 bases, with 12 bases separating them. The CDR3 length is 15 residues. The V gene's germline CDR1 is ENHRY and CDR2 SYGVKD. For the CDR3, the DNA is TGTGCCATCAGCCCGGGCCAACGCTCCTACAATGAGCAGTTCTTC. Its translation is CAISPGQRSYNEQFF.

This clone was recorded once. The chain carries TRBV19 and TRBJ1-2; D not resolved. This CDR3 contains 13 residues. V lost 5 bases and J lost 9, with 16 bases in between. Germline V gene sequence: CDR1 LNHDA, CDR2 SQIVND (reference sequence). The CDR3 reads CASSPAGSRSYTF. CDR3 sequence (DNA): TGTGCCAGTAGTCCGGCGGGGTCGCGGAGCTACACCTTC.

The V gene is TRBV29-1, the J gene TRBJ2-3, with D unresolved. The length of the CDR3 is 17 residues. CDR1 is SQVTM and CDR2 is ANQGSEA in the germline V gene. The V and J ends lost 3 bases and 3 bases respectively, with 22 bases between them. The CDR3 region has the DNA TGCAGCGTTGAGCTTGTAGGTCCCCTGGATCCTACAGATACGCAGTATTTT. This encodes CSVELVGPLDPTDTQYF.

The rearrangement joins TRBV7-2 to TRBJ1-2; D is ambiguous. CDR3 size: 13 residues. V was clipped by 4 bases and J by 7 bases, with 13 bases between them. Germline-derived CDR1 and CDR2 are SGHTA and FQGNSA. The CDR3 region has the DNA TGTGCCAGCAGCTCCTTGGGCCGGGGTGGCTACACCTTC. Its protein product is CASSSLGRGGYTF.

The V and J genes are TRBV6-1 and TRBJ2-3, with TRBD2 identical over 8 bases. J lost 4 bases, V lost 4 bases, and 13 bases had no gene match. The CDR3 covers 17 residues. The germline gives CDR1 MNHNS, CDR2 SASEGT. For the CDR3, the DNA is TGTGCCAGCAGTGGAGGGAGGGCGGGAGGCGGGGCAGATACGCAGTATTTT. Protein sequence: CASSGGRAGGGADTQYF.

The rearrangement joins TRBV19 to TRBJ1-1; no clear D gene. Trimming removed 9 bases at V and 8 bases at J, with 16 bases between. CDR1 and CDR2 from the germline V gene are LNHDA and SQIVND (reference sequence). The CDR3 covers 12 residues. CDR3: CASALGSGEAFF. The CDR3 DNA reads as TGTGCCAGCGCATTGGGATCGGGAGAAGCTTTCTTT.

This sequence joins TRBV5-1 and TRBJ1-2; 12 bases align to TRBD1. The CDR3 contains 18 residues. Germline CDR1 reads SGHRS; CDR2 reads YFSETQ. The V gene end was trimmed by 1 base and the J gene end by 4 bases; junction bases not matched to a gene: 11. The CDR3 nucleotides read TGCGCCAGCAGCTTGTTGGGACAGGGGGCGCGAGGGCGCTATGGCTACACCTTC. Translated, it gives CASSLLGQGARGRYGYTF.

On this clone: Different DNA sequences within this sample yield the same CDR3. The rearrangement links TRBV19 to TRBJ1-5; 7 positions agree with TRBD1. The CDR3 is made up of 14 amino acids. Germline assignment: CDR1 LNHDA and CDR2 SQIVND (reference sequence). V lost 1 base and J lost 4; bases outside the gene matches: 1. In DNA, the CDR3 is TGTGCCAGTAGTATAGTCAGGGGGAATCAGCCCCAGCATTTT. It codes for CASSIVRGNQPQHF. The entire variable domain, with the rest obtained from reference TRBV19 and TRBJ1-5, is as follows: DGGITQSPKYLFRKEGQNVTLSCEQNLNHDAMYWYRQDPGQGLRLIYYSQIVNDFQKGDIAEGYSVSREKKESFPLTVTSAQKNPTAFYLCASSIVRGNQPQHFGDGTRLSIL.

This clone was counted between two and nine times. The genes are TRBV11-2 and TRBJ2-7; no clear D. Deletions cut 8 bases from V and 3 bases from J, with 11 bases between. The CDR3 sequence is 12 residues long. Looked up from germline, CDR1 is SGHAT and CDR2 is FQNNGV. CDR3 protein: CASGRIRYEQYF. The CDR3 DNA sequence: TGTGCCAGCGGGCGTATCCGCTACGAGCAGTACTTC.

A remark on this clone: The same CDR3 arises from other DNA sequences in this sample as well. The chain carries TRBV9 and TRBJ1-1; D may be TRBD1 (6 bases). Looked up from germline, CDR1 is SGDLS and CDR2 is YYNGEE. The length of the CDR3 is 15 residues. The V gene lost 3 bases and the J gene lost 0 bases, with 12 bases spanning the gap. The CDR3 region is CASSAGTGLNTEAFF. The DNA for the CDR3 is TGTGCCAGCAGCGCCGGTACAGGGTTGAACACTGAAGCTTTCTTT.

The chain carries TRBV5-1 and TRBJ2-1; possibly TRBD2 for D (6 bases). Germline CDR1 and CDR2: SGHRS and YFSETQ. The V and J ends lost 0 bases and 10 bases respectively, with 11 bases between them. The CDR3 covers 13 residues. The CDR3 DNA follows: TGCGCCAGCAGCTTGGCGGGAGCCCCGGAGCAGTTCTTC. It codes for CASSLAGAPEQFF.

This chain joins TRBV18 and TRBJ2-1; 10 bases map to TRBD1. CDR3 length: 15 residues. From germline, CDR1 is KGHSH and CDR2 LQKENI. The ends lost 3 bases at V and 6 bases at J; junction bases unmatched: 5. Here the CDR3 reads CASSPRDRGSNEQFF. The CDR3 bases are TGTGCCAGCTCACCCCGGGACAGGGGTTCCAATGAGCAGTTCTTC.